A single sample gave rise to the 10 T cell receptor beta chains below, sequenced in a study of CD8+CD57+ T cells in acquired aplastic anemia. The study profiled TCR beta VDJ and CDR3 using genomic DNA as template. TCRdb re-derived calls from the reads in MiXCR, one entry per CDR3 protein. The table lists about 170,000 distinct CDR3 sequences, 50% to 75% of them singletons. Input material: sorted CD4+, CD8+, or CD8+CD57+ T cells (not recorded which) from PBMCs. The receptor source for this set is a human donor in good health.

The chain has TRBV15 and TRBJ1-2; 8 bases are shared with TRBD1. Germline V gene lookup returns CDR1 LNHNV and CDR2 YYDKDF (reference sequence). Unmatched junction bases numbered 6, after V lost 4 bases and J lost 8 bases. The CDR3 runs to 13 residues. CDR3 nucleotide sequence: TGTGCCACCAGCACTTTGACAGGGGAAGGCTACACCTTC. Translation gives CATSTLTGEGYTF.

This chain links TRBV10-3 with TRBJ1-2, with no clear D. CDR3 length: 13 amino acids. V was trimmed by 6 bases and J by 4 bases, leaving 12 bases between them. Germline V gene lookup returns CDR1 ENHRY and CDR2 SYGVKD. The CDR3 DNA reads as TGTGCCATCAGCCCGGAACCCCCCTATGGCTACACCTTC. It yields the protein CAISPEPPYGYTF.

The chain employs TRBV10-2 and TRBJ2-3; 7 nucleotides match TRBD1. This CDR3 region has 14 residues. V was clipped by 6 bases and J by 4 bases; unmatched bases: 7. Germline V CDR1 and CDR2: WSHSY, SAAADI. The CDR3 spells CASRADRVSDTQYF. The CDR3 nucleotides read TGCGCCAGCAGGGCCGACAGGGTGTCAGATACGCAGTATTTT.

The rearrangement joins TRBV2 to TRBJ2-5, with TRBD1 matching over 10 bases. With V trimmed by 7 bases and J by 4 bases, 12 bases remained unmatched. Germline assignment: CDR1 SNHLY and CDR2 FYNNEI. There are 16 residues in the CDR3. The CDR3 here is CASILKGQGRGETQYF. In DNA form, the CDR3 reads TGTGCCAGCATCCTAAAGGGACAGGGGAGAGGAGAGACCCAGTACTTC.

This clonotype was seen many times. The rearrangement uses TRBV6-2 or TRBV6-3 and TRBJ1-2; D gene ambiguous. In germline, CDR1 is MNHEY, CDR2 SVGEGT. This CDR3 has 12 amino acids. Trimming took off 2 bases at V and 7 bases at J, with 8 bases between the two ends. The CDR3 reads CASSYHSSGYTF. As DNA, the CDR3 is TGTGCCAGCAGTTACCATTCTTCTGGCTACACCTTC.

This chain links TRBV25-1 with TRBJ1-5, with TRBD1 as a possible D gene (6 bases). The germline CDR1 and CDR2 sequences are MGHDK and SYGVNS. V was cut by 0 bases and J by 5 bases, with 11 bases left in between. The CDR3 covers 15 residues. CDR3 loop: CASSEYTGMDQPQHF. The CDR3 DNA reads TGTGCCAGCAGTGAATATACAGGGATGGATCAGCCCCAGCATTTT.

This clonotype was seen many times. The chain couples TRBV12-3 or TRBV12-4 to TRBJ2-5; the D gene is possibly TRBD2 (6 bases). V shed 2 bases and J shed 7 bases, with 26 bases lying between them. The CDR3 spans 18 residues. The CDR3 coding sequence is TGTGCCAGCAGTTTACCCTCTCCCGGGGAGGTGTCGGTAGGGACCCAGTACTTC. Residues: CASSLPSPGEVSVGTQYF.

The chain links TRBV19 to TRBJ2-3; the match to TRBD2 covers 12 bases. Germline V gene lookup returns CDR1 LNHDA and CDR2 SQIVND (reference sequence). V was clipped by 6 bases and J by 2 bases; unmatched bases: 3. The CDR3 covers 15 residues. The CDR3 sequence is CASRTSGGNTDTQYF. The CDR3 region has the DNA TGTGCCAGTAGGACTAGCGGGGGAAACACAGATACGCAGTATTTT.

Many counts were recorded for this clonotype. The J gene is TRBJ2-7, the V gene TRBV7-9; TRBD1 agrees at 7 bases. Trimming took 5 bases from V and 3 from J; bases not matched to a gene: 10. This CDR3 contains 15 residues. Germline CDR1 reads SEHNR; CDR2 reads FQNEAQ (reference sequence). This CDR3 is CASSLGTAVNYEQYF. The CDR3 coding sequence is TGTGCCAGCAGCCTAGGGACAGCGGTCAACTACGAGCAGTACTTC.

The V gene is TRBV20-1, the J gene TRBJ2-7, with 8 positions matching TRBD1. This CDR3 has 15 residues. The germline gives CDR1 DFQATT, CDR2 SNEGSKA (reference sequence). V gave up 0 bases and J gave up 3 bases; unmatched junction bases: 7. CDR3 amino acids: CSARDRTGGNYEQYF. The CDR3 DNA is TGCAGTGCTAGAGATCGTACAGGGGGTAACTACGAGCAGTACTTC.